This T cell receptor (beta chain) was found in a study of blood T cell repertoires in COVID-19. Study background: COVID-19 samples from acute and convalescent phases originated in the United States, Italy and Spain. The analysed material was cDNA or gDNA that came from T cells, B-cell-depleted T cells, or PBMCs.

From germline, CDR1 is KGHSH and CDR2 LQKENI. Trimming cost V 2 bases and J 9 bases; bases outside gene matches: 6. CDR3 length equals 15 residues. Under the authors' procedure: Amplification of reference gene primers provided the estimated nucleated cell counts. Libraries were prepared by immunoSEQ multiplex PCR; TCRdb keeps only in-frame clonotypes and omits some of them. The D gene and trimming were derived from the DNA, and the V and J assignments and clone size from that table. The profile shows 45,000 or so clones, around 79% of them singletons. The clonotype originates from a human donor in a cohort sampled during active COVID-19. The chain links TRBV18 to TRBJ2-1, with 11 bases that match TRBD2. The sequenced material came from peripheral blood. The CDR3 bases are TGTGCCAGCTCACCAGATAGCGGGAGGGACGGTGAGCAGTTCTTC. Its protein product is CASSPDSGRDGEQFF.